The 10 T cell receptor beta chains listed next were all sequenced from one sample in a study of OX40 agonist ivuxolimab in advanced cancers. Libraries came from the immunoSEQ multiplex PCR assay. The clones in this table, taken by TCRdb from immuneACCESS, are in-frame only. Not every clone is retained; where verified, under half of the shortfall comes from an unresolved V gene, and the cause of the rest is unknown. The sample table lists 20,000 to 25,000 clones, about nine tenths of them with a count of one. Of the sample, just over 20% falls within the top ten clones. This specimen consisted of CD4+ or CD8+ T cells sorted from blood, obtained in a trial of the OX40 agonist ivuxolimab. The receptors were sampled from an adult with an advanced solid tumor such as melanoma, head and neck, liver or kidney cancer.

The chain has TRBV10-3 and TRBJ2-3, with D perhaps TRBD2 (5 bases). Germline assignment: CDR1 ENHRY and CDR2 SYGVKD. This CDR3 has 15 amino acids. V lost 4 bases, J lost 2 bases, and 13 bases lay in between. CDR3 residues: CAISVEGIYTDTQYF. The CDR3 DNA sequence: TGTGCCATCAGTGTTGAGGGAATTTACACAGATACGCAGTATTTT.

CDR3: CASSYGGEQYF. CDR3 bases: TGTGCCAGCAGTTACGGAGGCGAGCAGTACTTC. The genes are TRBV6-5 and TRBJ2-7, with D perhaps matching TRBD2 (5 bases). The CDR3 consists of 11 residues. Trimming shortened V by 2 bases and J by 6 bases, and 5 bases separated the two germline ends. The V gene's germline CDR1 is MNHEY and CDR2 SVGAGI.

This clone is judged medium-sized (0.01 to 0.1%). The J gene is TRBJ2-2, the V gene TRBV7-9; no definite D call. Germline CDR1 SEHNR, CDR2 FQNEAQ (reference sequence). This CDR3 is 11 amino acids long. The V and J ends lost 5 bases and 8 bases respectively, with 6 bases between them. The CDR3 loop is CASSPLGELFF. The DNA for the CDR3 is TGTGCCAGCAGCCCATTGGGGGAGCTGTTTTTT.

The chain joins TRBV5-1 to TRBJ2-7; no clear D gene. This CDR3 region has 11 residues. The germline V gene encodes CDR1 SGHRS and CDR2 YFSETQ. Trimming cost V 0 bases and J 9 bases, with 7 bases left between them. The chain's CDR3 is CASSLGTVQYF. CDR3 sequence (DNA): TGCGCCAGCAGCTTGGGTACCGTGCAGTACTTC.

The gene calls are TRBV28 and TRBJ2-7; D gene unclear. V was cut by 6 bases and J by 0 bases, with 6 bases left in between. The CDR3 covers 12 residues. From germline, CDR1 is MDHEN and CDR2 SYDVKM. The CDR3 is CASSQDSYEQYF. CDR3 sequence (DNA): TGTGCCAGCAGCCAGGACTCCTACGAGCAGTACTTC.

The chain carries TRBV5-6 and TRBJ2-1, with D possibly matching TRBD2 (5 bases). The CDR3 runs to 14 residues. Germline loops: CDR1 SGHDT, CDR2 YYEEEE. Between the trimmed V and J ends, which lost 3 bases and 8 bases, there was a span of 15 bases. CDR3 coding DNA: TGTGCCAGCAGCTGGGGAGTCGGAGGTTATGAGCAGTTCTTC. Translating it yields CASSWGVGGYEQFF.

Here the CDR3 DNA reads TGTGCCAGCAGTAGGACTAGCGGGAACTACGAGCAGTACTTC. Residues: CASSRTSGNYEQYF. This chain joins TRBV27 and TRBJ2-7; 12 bases fit TRBD2. Trimming cost V 5 bases and J 3 bases; bases outside gene matches: 2. The germline gives CDR1 MNHEY, CDR2 SMNVEV (reference sequence). This CDR3 is 14 amino acids long.

V and J are TRBV27 and TRBJ2-7, with 7 bases identical to TRBD1. The CDR3 consists of 15 residues. The ends lost 5 bases at V and 2 bases at J; junction bases unmatched: 9. The V gene's germline CDR1 is MNHEY and CDR2 SMNVEV (reference sequence). CDR3 region: CASSLGAGGTYEQYF. In DNA form, the CDR3 reads TGTGCCAGCAGTCTAGGGGCAGGGGGAACCTACGAGCAGTACTTC.

In this sample, this clone turned up once. The chain employs TRBV19 and TRBJ2-7, with D perhaps matching TRBD2 (7 bases). Germline-derived CDR1 and CDR2 are LNHDA and SQIVND (reference sequence). The ends were cut back, 6 bases at V and 3 bases at J, with 15 bases in the middle. This CDR3 has 14 amino acids. This CDR3 reads CASSWGGFNYEQYF. Here the CDR3 DNA reads TGTGCCAGTAGCTGGGGGGGCTTTAACTACGAGCAGTACTTC.

The CDR3: CASSLVPGGTNTEAFF. CDR3 sequence (DNA): TGCGCCAGCAGCTTGGTGCCGGGGGGCACGAACACTGAAGCTTTCTTT. The rearrangement joins TRBV5-1 to TRBJ1-1, with a weak D call TRBD1 (6 bases). Trimming shortened V by 0 bases and J by 1 base, and 13 bases separated the two germline ends. This CDR3 contains 16 residues. CDR1 is SGHRS, CDR2 YFSETQ, per germline.